These T cell receptor beta chains were read from a single sample in a study of shared clonotypes between healthy human individuals. The table came from immunoSEQ multiplex PCR; TCRdb's copy has only in-frame clones and leaves some out. Of about 1.5 million clones listed, roughly 96% are singletons. The sequenced material came from naive CD4+ T cells sorted from blood. The receptors derive from a man in his thirties or forties in good health. Each CDR3 is given with its conserved first and last residue. D genes are given only for firm matches. The listing skips clone size in some rows; elsewhere it reads once, few, many or a size class.

d_call j_call v_call clone_size cdr3_aa cdr3_nt
. TRBJ2-3 TRBV5-1 . CASSGHRDGSTDTQYF TGCGCCAGCAGCGGACACAGGGACGGGAGCACAGATACGCAGTATTTT
TRBD2 TRBJ2-2 TRBV2 once CASSESWEGLAGASPFPNTGELFF TGTGCCAGCAGTGAATCCTGGGAAGGACTAGCGGGGGCCTCCCCTTTCCCGAACACCGGGGAGCTGTTTTTT
. TRBJ1-1 TRBV10-1 . CASRETLANTEAFF TGCGCCAGCAGAGAGACACTTGCGAACACTGAAGCTTTCTTT
. TRBJ2-1 TRBV18 . CASSGDLYNEQFF TGTGCCAGCTCCGGGGACCTCTACAATGAGCAGTTCTTC
TRBD1 TRBJ1-4 TRBV29-1 . CSVYSRDSRNEKLFF TGCAGCGTCTACTCCCGGGACAGCCGCAATGAAAAACTGTTTTTT
. TRBJ2-7 TRBV7-2 . CASSPWARTDSSYEQYF TGTGCCAGCAGCCCCTGGGCGAGGACAGACAGTTCCTACGAGCAGTACTTC
TRBD2 TRBJ2-6 TRBV7-3 . CASSLRGGAGANVLTF TGTGCCAGCAGCTTACGGGGAGGGGCCGGGGCCAACGTCCTGACTTTC
TRBD1 TRBJ2-3 TRBV13 . CASSSGHQGGTDTQYF TGTGCCAGCAGCTCAGGGCACCAGGGGGGCACAGATACGCAGTATTTT
. TRBJ2-7 TRBV6-5 . CASSYPTPRGLEQYF TGTGCCAGCAGTTACCCCACCCCTCGAGGCCTTGAGCAGTACTTC
TRBD2 TRBJ2-1 TRBV5-1 . CASSLLAGGPRNEQFF TGCGCCAGCAGCTTGCTTGCGGGAGGGCCTAGGAATGAGCAGTTCTTC
. TRBJ2-6 TRBV12-2 . CASRSITTQSRANVLTF TGTGCAAGTCGCTCCATTACCACACAAAGTCGGGCCAACGTCCTGACTTTC
. TRBJ2-1 TRBV15 once CATSRAGTDYNEQFF TGTGCCACCAGCAGAGCCGGGACCGACTACAATGAGCAGTTCTTC
. TRBJ2-1 TRBV7-2 . CASSLGPGLTQPSVF TGTGCCAGCAGCTTGGGACCGGGGCTCACTCAGCCGTCAGTCTTC
. TRBJ1-4 TRBV2 . CASSELGQGTSNEKLFF TGTGCCAGCAGTGAATTAGGGCAGGGGACTTCTAATGAAAAACTGTTTTTT
TRBD1 TRBJ1-2 TRBV28 many CASSRTGTANYGYTF TGTGCCAGCAGTCGTACTGGGACAGCGAACTATGGCTACACCTTC
TRBD1 TRBJ2-5 TRBV14 . CASSRTGPGKTQYF TGTGCCAGCAGCCGGACAGGGCCTGGGAAGACCCAGTACTTC
TRBD1 TRBJ2-7 TRBV6-5 . CASSRQGSYEQYF TGTGCCAGCAGTAGACAGGGGTCCTACGAGCAGTACTTC
. TRBJ2-7 TRBV7-2 . CASSLGTLPAYEQYF TGTGCCAGCAGCTTAGGTACCTTACCGGCCTACGAGCAGTACTTC
. TRBJ2-3 TRBV15 . CATSRRGKGQDTQYF TGTGCCACCAGCCGGCGCGGGAAGGGCCAAGATACGCAGTATTTT
TRBD1 TRBJ2-7 TRBV20-1 . CSTGQSYEQYF TGCAGTACGGGACAGTCTTACGAGCAGTACTTC
TRBD1 TRBJ2-5 TRBV6-5 . CASSSGTEETQYF TGTGCCAGCAGTTCTGGGACAGAGGAGACCCAGTACTTC
. TRBJ2-3 TRBV21-1 . CASSKDGVVGRGSTDTQYF .
. TRBJ2-5 TRBV2 . CASSDGRTGPYQYF TGTGCCAGCAGCGACGGGAGAACAGGGCCTTACCAGTACTTC
. TRBJ2-1 TRBV12-5 . CASGLAVPPVAGRLNNEQFF TGTGCTAGTGGTTTGGCAGTCCCACCGGTGGCGGGCCGCTTAAACAATGAGCAGTTCTTC
. TRBJ2-2 TRBV18 . CASSPVAETNTGELFF TGTGCCAGCTCACCCGTAGCGGAGACGAACACCGGGGAGCTGTTTTTT
. TRBJ1-2 TRBV5-4 . CASSPPGANYGYTF TGTGCCAGCAGCCCCCCGGGGGCTAACTATGGCTACACCTTC
. TRBJ1-1 TRBV5-6 . CASFRIPKAGTEAFF TGTGCCAGCTTCCGGATCCCGAAAGCAGGGACTGAAGCTTTCTTT
TRBD2 TRBJ2-7 TRBV7-2 . CASSGGEGEQYF TGTGCCAGCAGCGGGGGGGAGGGCGAGCAGTACTTC
TRBD2 TRBJ2-1 TRBV4-3 . CASSQDQLAGANEQFF TGCGCCAGCAGCCAAGACCAACTAGCGGGAGCCAATGAGCAGTTCTTC
. TRBJ2-3 TRBV9 . CASSVAGKRTGTDTQYF TGTGCCAGCAGCGTAGCAGGAAAAAGGACAGGCACAGATACGCAGTATTTT
. TRBJ1-5 TRBV30 . CAWSPDTFMDQPQHF TGTGCCTGGAGTCCCGACACGTTTATGGATCAGCCCCAGCATTTT
. TRBJ2-3 TRBV6-1 . CASSARSGPPTDTQYF TGTGCCAGCAGTGCTCGAAGCGGGCCACCCACAGATACGCAGTATTTT
TRBD1 TRBJ1-5 TRBV5-1 . CASSLSGTGTQPQHF TGCGCCAGCAGCTTATCCGGGACAGGGACACAGCCCCAGCATTTT
. TRBJ2-1 TRBV5-4 once CASSLVRDNEQFF TGTGCCAGCAGCTTGGTGAGAGACAATGAGCAGTTCTTC
. TRBJ2-7 TRBV4-3 . CASSRTLDQDFYEQYF TGCGCCAGCAGCCGGACTTTGGACCAAGACTTCTACGAGCAGTACTTC